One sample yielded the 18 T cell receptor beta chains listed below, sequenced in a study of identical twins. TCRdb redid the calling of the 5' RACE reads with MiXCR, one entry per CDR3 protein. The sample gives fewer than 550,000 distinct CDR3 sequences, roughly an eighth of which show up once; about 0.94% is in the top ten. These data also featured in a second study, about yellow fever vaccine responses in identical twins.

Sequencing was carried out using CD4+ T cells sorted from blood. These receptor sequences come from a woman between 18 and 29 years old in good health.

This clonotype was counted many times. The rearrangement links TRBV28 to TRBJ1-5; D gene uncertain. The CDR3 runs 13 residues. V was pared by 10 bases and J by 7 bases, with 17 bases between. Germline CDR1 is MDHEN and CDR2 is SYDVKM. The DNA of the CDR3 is TGTGCCACCCGCCGAGCGGGTGGGCAGCCCCAGCATTTT. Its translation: CATRRAGGQPQHF.

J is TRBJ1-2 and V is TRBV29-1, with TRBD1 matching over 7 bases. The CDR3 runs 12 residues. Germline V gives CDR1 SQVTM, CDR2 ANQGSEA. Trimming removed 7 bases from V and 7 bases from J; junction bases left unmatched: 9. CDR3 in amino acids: CSAGDRETGYTF. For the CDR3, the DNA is TGCAGCGCCGGAGACAGGGAAACTGGCTACACCTTC.

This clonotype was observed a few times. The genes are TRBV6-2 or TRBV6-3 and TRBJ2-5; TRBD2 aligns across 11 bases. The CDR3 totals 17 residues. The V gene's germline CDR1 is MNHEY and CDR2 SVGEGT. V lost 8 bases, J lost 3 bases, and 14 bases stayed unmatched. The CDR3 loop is CASLELAGENEKETQYF. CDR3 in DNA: TGTGCCAGCTTGGAACTAGCGGGAGAGAACGAGAAAGAGACCCAGTACTTC.

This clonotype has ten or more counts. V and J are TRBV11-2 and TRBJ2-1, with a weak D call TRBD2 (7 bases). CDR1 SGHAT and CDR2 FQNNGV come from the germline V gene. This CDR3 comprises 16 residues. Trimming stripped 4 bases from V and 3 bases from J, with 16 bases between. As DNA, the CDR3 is TGTGCCAGCAGCTCCTGGGGGGGCCTTGACTACAATGAGCAGTTCTTC. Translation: CASSSWGGLDYNEQFF.

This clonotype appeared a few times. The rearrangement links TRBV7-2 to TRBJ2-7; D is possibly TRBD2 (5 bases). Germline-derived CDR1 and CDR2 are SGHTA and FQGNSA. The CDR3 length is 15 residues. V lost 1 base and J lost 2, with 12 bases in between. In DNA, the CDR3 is TGTGCCAGCAGCTTAGTTGACGGAGGAGCCTACGAGCAGTACTTC. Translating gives CASSLVDGGAYEQYF.

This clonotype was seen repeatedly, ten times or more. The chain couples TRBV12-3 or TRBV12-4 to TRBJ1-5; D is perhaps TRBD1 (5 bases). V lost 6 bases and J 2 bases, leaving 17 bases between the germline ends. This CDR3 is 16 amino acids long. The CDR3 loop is CASSKLGRVGNQPQHF. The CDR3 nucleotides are TGTGCCAGCAGCAAACTAGGCAGGGTCGGCAATCAGCCCCAGCATTTT.

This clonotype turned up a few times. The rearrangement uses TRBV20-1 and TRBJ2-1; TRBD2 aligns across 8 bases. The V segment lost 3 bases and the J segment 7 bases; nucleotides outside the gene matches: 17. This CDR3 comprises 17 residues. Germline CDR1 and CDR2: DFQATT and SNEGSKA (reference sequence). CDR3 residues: CSAREHRGMVAGNEQFF. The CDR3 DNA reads TGCAGTGCTAGGGAGCATAGGGGGATGGTAGCGGGAAATGAGCAGTTCTTC.

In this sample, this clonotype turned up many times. The CDR3 bases are TGTGCCAGCAGCTTAGCGCCGGGACAGGGCAACACCGGGGAGCTGTTTTTT. It specifies CASSLAPGQGNTGELFF. V usage is TRBV7-6 and J usage is TRBJ2-2; TRBD1 matches 9 bases. In germline, CDR1 is SGHVS, CDR2 FNYEAQ. V lost 0 bases and J lost 2; bases outside the gene matches: 4. The CDR3 totals 17 residues.

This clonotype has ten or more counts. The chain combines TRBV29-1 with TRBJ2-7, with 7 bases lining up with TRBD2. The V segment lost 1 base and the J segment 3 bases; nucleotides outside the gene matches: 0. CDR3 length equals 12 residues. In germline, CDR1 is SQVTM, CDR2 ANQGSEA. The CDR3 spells CSVEGTSYEQYF. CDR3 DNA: TGCAGCGTTGAAGGGACTAGCTACGAGCAGTACTTC.

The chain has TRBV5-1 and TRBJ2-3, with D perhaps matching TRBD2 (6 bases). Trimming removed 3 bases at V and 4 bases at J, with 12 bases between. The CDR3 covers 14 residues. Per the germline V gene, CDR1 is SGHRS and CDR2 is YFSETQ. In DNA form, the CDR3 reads TGCGCCAGCAGCTCCTACAGACTAGCAGATACGCAGTATTTT. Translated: CASSSYRLADTQYF.

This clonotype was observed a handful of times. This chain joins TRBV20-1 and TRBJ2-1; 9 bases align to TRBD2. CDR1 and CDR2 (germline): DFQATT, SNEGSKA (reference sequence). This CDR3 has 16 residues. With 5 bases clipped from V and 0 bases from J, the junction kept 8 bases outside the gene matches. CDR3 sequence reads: CSAPRASGVSYNEQFF. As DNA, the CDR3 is TGCAGTGCTCCCCGAGCTAGCGGGGTCTCCTACAATGAGCAGTTCTTC.

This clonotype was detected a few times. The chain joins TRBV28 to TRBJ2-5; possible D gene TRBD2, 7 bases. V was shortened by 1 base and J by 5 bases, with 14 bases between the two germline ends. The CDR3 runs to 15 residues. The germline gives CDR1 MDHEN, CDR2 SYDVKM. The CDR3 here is CASSLYPRGAETQYF. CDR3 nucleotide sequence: TGTGCCAGCAGTTTATATCCCCGGGGGGCGGAGACCCAGTACTTC.

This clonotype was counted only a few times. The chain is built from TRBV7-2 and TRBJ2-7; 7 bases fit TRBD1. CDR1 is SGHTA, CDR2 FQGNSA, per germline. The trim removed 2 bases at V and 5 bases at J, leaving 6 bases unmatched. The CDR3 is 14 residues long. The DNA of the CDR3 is TGTGCCAGCAGCTTAAAAGGGGGCTACCACGAGCAGTACTTC. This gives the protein CASSLKGGYHEQYF.

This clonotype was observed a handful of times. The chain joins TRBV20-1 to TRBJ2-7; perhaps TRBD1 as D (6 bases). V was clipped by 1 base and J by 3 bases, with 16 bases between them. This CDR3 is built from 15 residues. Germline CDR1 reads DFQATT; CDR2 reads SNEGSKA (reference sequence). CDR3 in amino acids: CSARALGTNSYEQYF. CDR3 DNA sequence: TGCAGTGCTAGAGCTCTCGGGACAAATAGCTACGAGCAGTACTTC.

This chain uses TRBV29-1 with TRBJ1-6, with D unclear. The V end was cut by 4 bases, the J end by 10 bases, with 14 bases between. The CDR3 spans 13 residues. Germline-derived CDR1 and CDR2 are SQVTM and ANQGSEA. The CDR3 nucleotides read TGCAGCGTTGGGGAAGGAGGGAACTCACCCCTCCACTTT. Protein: CSVGEGGNSPLHF.

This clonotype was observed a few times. CDR3 sequence: CSPDYGYTF. CDR3 coding DNA: TGCAGTCCTGACTATGGCTACACCTTC. The chain joins TRBV20-1 to TRBJ1-2, with D uncertain. The germline V gene encodes CDR1 DFQATT and CDR2 SNEGSKA (reference sequence). The CDR3 is 9 residues long. V was shortened by 8 bases and J by 3 bases, with 4 bases between the two germline ends.

The CDR3 nucleotides read TGTGCCAGCTCACCAACGGAGAATCAGCCCCAGCATTTT. It codes for CASSPTENQPQHF. The rearrangement joins TRBV18 to TRBJ1-5; D unclear. Trimming took 2 bases from V and 4 from J, leaving 6 bases between them. CDR1 and CDR2 from the germline V gene are KGHSH and LQKENI. CDR3 length: 13 residues.

The CDR3 DNA is TGTGCCAGCAGGAAGGTGTCCTCCGGGGAGCTGTTTTTT. As protein: CASRKVSSGELFF. V gene TRBV6-1 combines with J gene TRBJ2-2; D not resolved. V was shortened by 6 bases and J by 6 bases, with 11 bases between the two germline ends. CDR3 size: 13 residues. The germline CDR1 and CDR2 sequences are MNHNS and SASEGT.